This T cell receptor beta chain is from a study of cytomegalovirus exposure and HLA in healthy donors. In the case of this clone: The antigen is unknown.

Method: immunoSEQ multiplex PCR; TCRdb's copy keeps in-frame clones and lacks some. The sample includes approximately 190,000 clones, 75% to 85% of them seen just once. General observations from the study: Testing in vitro showed a few CMV-associated chains specific for CMV antigens. The authors listed about 170 TCR beta chains as cytomegalovirus-associated.

This CDR3 spans 14 amino acids. Germline V gene sequence: CDR1 MDHEN, CDR2 SYDVKM. V lost 4 bases to trimming and J lost 5 bases; unmatched junction nucleotides: 4. The chain employs TRBV28 and TRBJ1-5; 8 bases fit TRBD1. The sequencing sample was made of PBMCs. This receptor was identified in a woman under 40 in good health and CMV-seropositive. The CDR3 DNA sequence: TGTGCCAGCAGTTCAGGACAGGGCGATCAGCCCCAGCATTTT. Translating gives CASSSGQGDQPQHF.